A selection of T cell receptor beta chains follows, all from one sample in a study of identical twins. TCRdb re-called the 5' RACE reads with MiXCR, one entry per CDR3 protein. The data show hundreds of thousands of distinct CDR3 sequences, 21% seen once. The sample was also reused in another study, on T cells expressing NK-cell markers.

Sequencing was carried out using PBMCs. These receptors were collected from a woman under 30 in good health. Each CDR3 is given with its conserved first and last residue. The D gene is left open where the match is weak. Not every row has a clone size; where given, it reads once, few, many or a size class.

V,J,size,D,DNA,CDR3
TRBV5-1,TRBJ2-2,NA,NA,TGCGCCAGCAGTCAGGGACCCACGAACACCGGGGAGCTGTTTTTT,CASSQGPTNTGELFF
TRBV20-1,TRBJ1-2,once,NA,TGCAGTGCGCGGGACGATGTTGGCTACACCTTC,CSARDDVGYTF
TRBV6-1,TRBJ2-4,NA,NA,TGTGCCAGCAGCTCCGGGACATTAGCCAAAAACATTCAGTACTTC,CASSSGTLAKNIQYF
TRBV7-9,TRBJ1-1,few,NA,TGTGCCAGCAGCCAGCTGACAGGGAACACTGAAGCTTTCTTT,CASSQLTGNTEAFF
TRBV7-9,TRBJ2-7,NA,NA,TGTGCCAGCAGCCCCCTAGGTAGCAGCTACGAGCAGTACTTC,CASSPLGSSYEQYF
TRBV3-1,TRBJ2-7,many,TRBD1,TGTGCCAGCAGCCTTCGACAGGGAAAATTCCCCTACGAGCAGTACTTC,CASSLRQGKFPYEQYF
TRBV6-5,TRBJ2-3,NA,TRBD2,TGTGCCAGCAGTTACTTTCGGACTAGCGTCCCAGATACGCAGTATTTT,CASSYFRTSVPDTQYF
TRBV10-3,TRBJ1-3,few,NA,TGTGCCATCAGAGGGACGGATGGAAACACCATATATTTT,CAIRGTDGNTIYF
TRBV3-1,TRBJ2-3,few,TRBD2,TGTGCCAGCAGCCAAGCCGGACTAGCGGGGGCTCTAGATACGCAGTATTTT,CASSQAGLAGALDTQYF
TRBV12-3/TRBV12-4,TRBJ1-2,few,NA,TGTGCCAGCAGTTTTACGCGGACAGCATATGGCTACACCTTC,CASSFTRTAYGYTF
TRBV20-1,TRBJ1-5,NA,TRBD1,TGCAGTGCTGGAACCAGGGGGACTCAGCCCCAGCATTTT,CSAGTRGTQPQHF
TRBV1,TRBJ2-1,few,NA,TGCACCAGCAGCCCTAGAGGGCTGGTCGCGGGAGGGCGTGAGCAGTTCTTC,CTSSPRGLVAGGREQFF
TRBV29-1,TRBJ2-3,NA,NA,TGCAGCGTTGCAGGCGTCTATACTAGCACAGATACGCTGTATTTT,CSVAGVYTSTDTLYF
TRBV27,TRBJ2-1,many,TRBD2,TGTGCCAGCAGTCCCCAAGCGGGGCAACTAAATTCCTACAATGAGCAGTTCTTC,CASSPQAGQLNSYNEQFF
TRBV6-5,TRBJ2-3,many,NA,TGTGCCAGCAGTTTCCGGTCGGGGCAACAAAGCCATACGCAGTATTTT,CASSFRSGQQSHTQYF
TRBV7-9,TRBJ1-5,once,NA,TGTGCCAGCAGCTCAGGGGTAAATCAGCCCCAGCATTTT,CASSSGVNQPQHF
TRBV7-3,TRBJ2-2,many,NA,TGTGCCAGCAGCAAGTACACCGGGGAGCTGTTTTTT,CASSKYTGELFF
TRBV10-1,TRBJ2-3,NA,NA,TGCGCCAGCAGCCCCGCTAGGAGCGGCACAGATACGCAGTATTTT,CASSPARSGTDTQYF
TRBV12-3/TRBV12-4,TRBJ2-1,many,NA,TGTGCCAGCAGTTTTGGCCTCGTAGACAATGAGCAGTTCTTC,CASSFGLVDNEQFF
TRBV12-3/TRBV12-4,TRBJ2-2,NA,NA,TGTGCCAGCAGTTGGAATCCGGGCATCACCGGGGAGCTGTTTTTT,CASSWNPGITGELFF
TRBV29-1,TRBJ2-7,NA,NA,TGCAGCGTTGAGATACAGGGTAGTGGCAACGAGCAGTACTTC,CSVEIQGSGNEQYF
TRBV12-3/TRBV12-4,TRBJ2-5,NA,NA,TGTGCCAGCAGTTTGGGGTACCAAGAGACCCAGTACTTC,CASSLGYQETQYF
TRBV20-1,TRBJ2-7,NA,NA,TGCAGTGCTAGCGTGGGGCGCGAGCAGTACTTC,CSASVGREQYF
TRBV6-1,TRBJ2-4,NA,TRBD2,TGTGCCAGCAGCCCCGGGACTAGCAGGTTTAGTTTGTACTTC,CASSPGTSRFSLYF
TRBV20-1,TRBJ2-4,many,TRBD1,TGCAGTGCTAGTGACAGGGTGAAGGACATTCAGTACTTC,CSASDRVKDIQYF